The T cell receptor beta chain described here comes from a study of T cells in Graves' hyperthyroidism and ophthalmopathy. There were TCR beta CDR3 regions amplified from RNA transcripts. HTBI primers drove first-round RT-PCR of the TCR CDR3. Using its own MiXCR run on the multiplex PCR reads, TCRdb lists one record per CDR3 protein. The data contain fewer than 500,000 distinct CDR3 sequences, approximately 14% of them singletons. Isolation of PBMCs was performed on 8.5 to 10 ml fresh peripheral blood. Regarding the study as a whole: A model built on 13 V-J features separated ophthalmopathy from stable hyperthyroidism.

In its sample, this clonotype was seen many times. Its antigen is unknown. Material for sequencing was blood. This sequence originates from a woman in her thirties with Graves' ophthalmopathy.

The CDR3 here is CSALPLAGGPGDEQFF. In nucleotides, the CDR3 is TGCAGTGCTCTCCCCCTAGCGGGGGGCCCTGGGGATGAGCAGTTCTTC. The V call is TRBV20-1, the J call TRBJ2-1; 11 positions agree with TRBD2. The V gene end was trimmed by 5 bases and the J gene end by 8 bases; junction bases not matched to a gene: 14. Germline values: CDR1 DFQATT, CDR2 SNEGSKA (reference sequence). The CDR3 runs 16 residues.